What follows are 32 T cell receptor beta chains derived from one specimen sequenced in a study of blood T cell repertoires in COVID-19. Sequencing was performed with immunoSEQ multiplex PCR; in TCRdb, only in-frame clones are kept and a portion is missing. Among about 200,000 clones listed, about 94% were seen once. The sample consisted of peripheral blood. The receptors here all came from a man between 60 and 75 years old with COVID-19, enrolled during active disease.

This chain joins TRBV3-1 (or the pseudogene TRBV3-2) and TRBJ1-4; TRBD1 matches 7 bases. Germline lookup yields CDR1 LGHDT and CDR2 YNNKEL (reference sequence). CDR3 size: 14 residues. The V and J ends lost 4 bases and 7 bases, in that order; junction bases with no gene match: 6. The CDR3 protein is CASSLQGLGEKLFF. DNA of the CDR3: TGTGCCAGCAGCCTACAGGGGTTGGGTGAAAAACTGTTTTTT.

The chain uses TRBV4-1 and TRBJ2-7; no clear D gene. Germline CDR1 reads MGHRA; CDR2 reads YSYEKL. V was pared by 1 base and J by 1 base, with 5 bases between. This CDR3 contains 13 residues. The CDR3 nucleotides are TGCGCCAGCAGCCAAGCAGTTTCCTACGAGCAGTACTTC. It is translated as CASSQAVSYEQYF.

V is TRBV6-5 and J is TRBJ1-1, with unresolved D. V lost 0 bases to trimming and J lost 6 bases, with 11 bases between them. This CDR3 spans 14 amino acids. From germline, CDR1 is MNHEY and CDR2 SVGAGI. The DNA for the CDR3 is TGTGCCAGCAGTTACTCTGCGGGAACGCCTGAAGCTTTCTTT. This sequence encodes CASSYSAGTPEAFF.

The chain links TRBV11-1 to TRBJ1-1; D is possibly TRBD1 (5 bases). The CDR3 is made up of 13 amino acids. V was cut by 4 bases and J by 7 bases, with 13 bases left in between. Germline V CDR1 and CDR2: SGHAT, FQDESV (reference sequence). Here the CDR3 DNA reads TGTGCCAGCAGCTCCCTGGCGGGGCTTGAAGCTTTCTTT. Translating gives CASSSLAGLEAFF. Based on the CDR3 plus reference TRBV11-1 and TRBJ1-1, the full variable domain is EAEVAQSPRYKITEKSQAVAFWCDPISGHATLYWYRQILGQGPELLVQFQDESVVDDSQLPKDRFSAERLKGVDSTLKIQPAELGDSAMYLCASSSLAGLEAFFGQGTRLTVV.

This chain uses TRBV19 with TRBJ1-5, with TRBD1 as a possible D gene (5 bases). Looked up from germline, CDR1 is LNHDA and CDR2 is SQIVND (reference sequence). Trimming shortened V by 6 bases and J by 7 bases, and 16 bases separated the two germline ends. CDR3 length equals 14 residues. The CDR3 sequence is CASRGQGMGQPQHF. The CDR3 DNA reads as TGTGCCAGTAGAGGGCAGGGAATGGGGCAGCCCCAGCATTTT.

This chain joins TRBV6-1 and TRBJ1-3; D is ambiguous. The CDR3 is 17 amino acids. Germline values: CDR1 MNHNS, CDR2 SASEGT. Trimming stripped 2 bases from V and 4 bases from J, with 18 bases between. The CDR3 DNA is TGTGCCAGCAGTGAATGGGCCTCAGGTGGTTGGGGAAACACCATATATTTT. Encoded protein: CASSEWASGGWGNTIYF.

This chain links TRBV9 with TRBJ1-2; D is unclear. Trimming left V 0 bases short and J 2 bases short, with 5 bases between. The CDR3 loop spans 13 amino acids. The V gene's germline CDR1 is SGDLS and CDR2 YYNGEE. The CDR3 region has the DNA TGTGCCAGCAGCGTAGAACAAAACTATGGCTACACCTTC. This encodes CASSVEQNYGYTF. The full variable domain, completed using reference TRBV9 and TRBJ1-2, is DSGVTQTPKHLITATGQRVTLRCSPRSGDLSVYWYQQSLDQGLQFLIQYYNGEERAKGNILERFSAQQFPDLHSELNLSSLELGDSALYFCASSVEQNYGYTFGSGTRLTVV.

The chain employs TRBV7-3 and TRBJ1-1; D may be TRBD1 (5 bases). Germline V gives CDR1 SGHTA, CDR2 FQGTGA. Trimming took 5 bases from V and 7 from J, leaving 14 bases between them. The CDR3 runs 13 residues. The CDR3 DNA sequence: TGTGCCAGCAGCGGAGGGGCCCCACGTGAAGCTTTCTTT. It encodes CASSGGAPREAFF.

The chain has TRBV5-4 and TRBJ1-1, with a weak D call TRBD1 (5 bases). The germline V gene has CDR1 SGHNT and CDR2 YYREEE (reference sequence). The CDR3 runs 15 residues. V dropped 0 bases and J dropped 0 bases, with 9 bases sitting between them. Here the CDR3 reads CASSLAGQLNTEAFF. In nucleotides, the CDR3 is TGTGCCAGCAGCTTGGCAGGACAACTGAACACTGAAGCTTTCTTT. Full variable domain (outside the CDR3, taken from reference TRBV5-4 and TRBJ1-1): ETGVTQSPTHLIKTRGQQVTLRCSSQSGHNTVSWYQQALGQGPQFIFQYYREEENGRGNFPPRFSGLQFPNYSSELNVNALELDDSALYLCASSLAGQLNTEAFFGQGTRLTVV.

The rearrangement joins TRBV6-5 to TRBJ1-1; TRBD1 matches at 10 bases. CDR1 is MNHEY and CDR2 is SVGAGI in the germline V gene. Trimming cost V 0 bases and J 2 bases; bases outside gene matches: 3. The CDR3 runs 16 residues. Written as DNA, the CDR3 is TGTGCCAGCAGTTACTCGGACAGGGGGGTCAACACTGAAGCTTTCTTT. Translating gives CASSYSDRGVNTEAFF.

A word on this clone: Different DNA sequences within this sample yield the same CDR3. The V gene is TRBV12-3 or TRBV12-4, the J gene TRBJ1-2; D remains ambiguous. Between the trimmed V and J ends, which lost 6 bases and 2 bases, there was a span of 4 bases. CDR3 length: 11 residues. For the CDR3, the DNA is TGTGCCAGCAGCCAGAACTATGGCTACACCTTC. It codes for CASSQNYGYTF.

The chain uses TRBV6-5 and TRBJ2-7; 7 bases line up with TRBD1. Germline CDR1 and CDR2: MNHEY and SVGAGI. Unmatched junction bases numbered 3, after V lost 10 bases and J lost 0 bases. The CDR3 runs to 12 residues. The CDR3 bases are TGTGCCACAAGGACAGGCTCCTACGAGCAGTACTTC. Amino acids: CATRTGSYEQYF.

The chain is built from TRBV30 and TRBJ2-7; no definite D call. The germline V gene has CDR1 GTSNPN and CDR2 SVGIG (reference sequence). The CDR3 contains 11 residues. Trimming stripped 3 bases from V and 4 bases from J, with 7 bases between. The CDR3 coding sequence is TGTGCCTGGAGAGTTGCGTACGAGCAGTACTTC. Translation: CAWRVAYEQYF.

This clone came up once. The chain couples TRBV10-2 to TRBJ1-2; 8 bases agree with TRBD1. The CDR3 has 15 residues. Germline V gene lookup returns CDR1 WSHSY and CDR2 SAAADI. Trimming removed 2 bases from V and 0 bases from J; junction bases left unmatched: 2. CDR3 loop: CASSERQGTNYGYTF. CDR3 in DNA: TGCGCCAGCAGTGAGAGACAGGGGACTAACTATGGCTACACCTTC.

The CDR3 nucleotides read TGTGCCAGTATAGCAGGGCTGACTGAAGCTTTCTTT. Translating it yields CASIAGLTEAFF. V is TRBV19 and J is TRBJ1-1, with a possible D match to TRBD1 (5 bases). The V gene's germline CDR1 is LNHDA and CDR2 SQIVND (reference sequence). The CDR3 totals 12 residues. Trimming stripped 7 bases from V and 5 bases from J, with 11 bases between.

The rearrangement uses TRBV19 and TRBJ1-2; TRBD1 matches 9 bases. The V gene's germline CDR1 is LNHDA and CDR2 SQIVND (reference sequence). The CDR3 sequence is 13 residues long. Trimming at V came to 4 bases and at J to 6 bases, leaving 3 bases not matched to a gene. The CDR3 sequence is CASSRTGVNGYTF. The DNA for the CDR3 is TGTGCCAGTAGTAGGACAGGGGTTAATGGCTACACCTTC. Combining the CDR3 with reference TRBV19 and TRBJ1-2 gives the whole variable domain DGGITQSPKYLFRKEGQNVTLSCEQNLNHDAMYWYRQDPGQGLRLIYYSQIVNDFQKGDIAEGYSVSREKKESFPLTVTSAQKNPTAFYLCASSRTGVNGYTFGSGTRLTVV.

The chain is built from TRBV6-5 and TRBJ1-1, with D possibly TRBD1 on 6 matching bases. Trimming left V 6 bases short and J 6 bases short, with 20 bases between. CDR3 length: 15 amino acids. Germline loops: CDR1 MNHEY, CDR2 SVGAGI. CDR3 DNA sequence: TGTGCCAGCAGCCTCGGGTATGGGGGCGTCGCTGAAGCTTTCTTT. Amino acids: CASSLGYGGVAEAFF.

CDR3 loop: CASSSGTGPCNQPQHF. The CDR3 coding sequence is TGTGCCAGCAGCTCGGGGACAGGGCCTTGCAATCAGCCCCAGCATTTT. This chain connects TRBV12-1 to TRBJ1-5; the table's D call, TRBD1, was not checked against the DNA. TRBV12-1 is annotated as a pseudogene. CDR3 length equals 16 residues.

The chain has TRBV12-3 or TRBV12-4 and TRBJ1-4, with TRBD1 matching 9 bases. Trimming removed 3 bases from V and 7 bases from J; junction bases left unmatched: 0. This CDR3 spans 13 amino acids. This CDR3 reads CASSLTGGEKLFF. CDR3 coding DNA: TGTGCCAGCAGTTTGACAGGGGGTGAAAAACTGTTTTTT.

This clone has just a few counts. V and J are TRBV19 and TRBJ1-1; 7 positions match TRBD1. The CDR3 runs 17 residues. Germline-derived CDR1 and CDR2 are LNHDA and SQIVND (reference sequence). The J segment lost 4 bases and the V segment lost 4 bases, leaving 15 bases of the junction unmatched. CDR3 in amino acids: CASSRARQGTRGTEAFF. CDR3 DNA: TGTGCCAGTAGTAGGGCCCGACAGGGCACTAGAGGCACTGAAGCTTTCTTT.

The rearrangement uses TRBV6-6 and TRBJ2-7, with a weak D call TRBD1 (5 bases). CDR3 length: 15 amino acids. CDR1 and CDR2 from the germline V gene are MNHNY and SVGAGI (reference sequence). Trimming took off 2 bases at V and 2 bases at J, with 13 bases between the two ends. CDR3: CASSYPQGNAYEQYF. The CDR3 coding sequence is TGTGCCAGCAGTTACCCCCAGGGTAATGCCTACGAGCAGTACTTC.

The J gene is TRBJ2-2, the V gene TRBV11-2, with 12 bases fitting TRBD1. Germline CDR1 reads SGHAT; CDR2 reads FQNNGV. V was clipped by 7 bases and J by 4 bases; unmatched bases: 7. This CDR3 comprises 16 residues. CDR3 DNA: TGTGCCAGCATGGGACAGGGGGCGCTGACCACCGGGGAGCTGTTTTTT. This codes for CASMGQGALTTGELFF.

The rearrangement links TRBV6-1 to TRBJ2-7; the match to TRBD2 covers 11 bases. The junction had 10 bases not matched to a gene; V was cut back by 4 bases and J by 2 bases. CDR3 size: 17 residues. Germline CDR1 MNHNS, CDR2 SASEGT. The CDR3: CASSATGTSGNPYEQYF. CDR3 bases: TGTGCCAGCAGTGCGACTGGGACTAGCGGAAACCCCTACGAGCAGTACTTC.

This sequence joins TRBV18 and TRBJ2-2, with D unclear. This CDR3 region has 14 residues. Trimming removed 3 bases from V and 3 bases from J, with 8 bases in between. Per the germline V gene, CDR1 is KGHSH and CDR2 is LQKENI. The CDR3 protein is CASSPPSYTGELFF. In DNA form, the CDR3 reads TGTGCCAGCTCACCCCCTTCGTACACCGGGGAGCTGTTTTTT. Drawing the rest from reference TRBV18 and TRBJ2-2, the complete variable domain is NAGVMQNPRHLVRRRGQEARLRCSPMKGHSHVYWYRQLPEEGLKFMVYLQKENIIDESGMPKERFSAEFPKEGPSILRIQQVVRGDSAAYFCASSPPSYTGELFFGEGSRLTVL.

The rearrangement links TRBV28 to TRBJ2-7, with TRBD2 identical over 7 bases. The CDR3 is made up of 15 amino acids. V shed 3 bases, J shed 0 bases, and the junction held 5 bases outside the gene matches. The germline V gene encodes CDR1 MDHEN and CDR2 SYDVKM. DNA for the CDR3: TGTGCCAGCAGTTTCGCGCGGGGGAGCTCCTACGAGCAGTACTTC. Translating it yields CASSFARGSSYEQYF.

V usage is TRBV9 and J usage is TRBJ1-1; 7 bases map to TRBD1. This CDR3 has 15 amino acids. CDR1 is SGDLS and CDR2 is YYNGEE in the germline V gene. V lost 4 bases to trimming and J lost 3 bases; unmatched junction nucleotides: 9. The CDR3, as DNA: TGTGCCAGCAGCACCCGACAGGGAGCGGACACTGAAGCTTTCTTT. Protein sequence: CASSTRQGADTEAFF.

The V call is TRBV27, the J call TRBJ1-1, with D possibly TRBD1 on 6 matching bases. Looked up from germline, CDR1 is MNHEY and CDR2 is SMNVEV (reference sequence). The CDR3 length is 14 residues. Trimming pared 5 bases from V and 8 bases from J, leaving 18 bases between. CDR3 region: CASSVPGAPGEAFF. The CDR3 nucleotides read TGTGCCAGCAGTGTCCCAGGGGCTCCAGGGGAAGCTTTCTTT.

V usage is TRBV28 and J usage is TRBJ2-4; TRBD1 might be the D (5 bases). V shed 7 bases and J shed 3 bases, with 16 bases lying between them. Germline V CDR1 and CDR2: MDHEN, SYDVKM. This CDR3 is 15 amino acids long. This CDR3 reads CASTTGRGVKNIQYF. The CDR3, as DNA: TGTGCCAGCACAACCGGAAGGGGCGTCAAAAACATTCAGTACTTC.

The chain combines TRBV6-2 or TRBV6-3 with TRBJ2-1; 11 bases map to TRBD2. Germline V gene data show CDR1 as MNHEY and CDR2 as SVGEGT. J was trimmed by 6 bases and V by 5 bases; bases with no gene match: 3. There are 14 residues in the CDR3. CDR3 DNA sequence: TGTGCCAGCAGTCAGGGACTAGCGGCCAATGAGCAGTTCTTC. Translating it yields CASSQGLAANEQFF.

V gene TRBV4-1 combines with J gene TRBJ2-5, with D uncertain. V was trimmed by 4 bases and J by 0 bases, leaving 12 bases between them. The CDR3 length is 15 residues. The germline V gene has CDR1 MGHRA and CDR2 YSYEKL. CDR3 residues: CASSPISAYQETQYF. The CDR3 DNA reads as TGCGCCAGCAGCCCGATAAGTGCGTACCAAGAGACCCAGTACTTC.

The V call is TRBV5-6, the J call TRBJ1-5; 7 bases are a match to TRBD1. Germline trimming cut 5 bases from V and 7 bases from J; bases unmatched to any gene: 9. The CDR3 runs 14 residues. Looked up from germline, CDR1 is SGHDT and CDR2 is YYEEEE. Here the CDR3 DNA reads TGTGCCAGCAGTTTCACAGGGGCTTACCAGCCCCAGCATTTT. Its translation is CASSFTGAYQPQHF. Full variable domain (missing parts from reference TRBV5-6 and TRBJ1-5): DAGVTQSPTHLIKTRGQQVTLRCSPKSGHDTVSWYQQALGQGPQFIFQYYEEEERQRGNFPDRFSGHQFPNYSSELNVNALLLGDSALYLCASSFTGAYQPQHFGDGTRLSIL.

This clone occurred a few times. The junction does not match germline at one end; this may be a read error. The chain links TRBV6-5 to TRBJ1-1; 9 bases fit TRBD1. Germline loops: CDR1 MNHEY, CDR2 SVGAGI. This CDR3 is 13 amino acids long. In nucleotides, the CDR3 is TGTGCCAGCACCGACCGTGACAGGGGGGGCTTAGTCTTT. This gives the protein CASTDRDRGGLVF.